One sample yielded the 18 T cell receptor beta chains listed below, sequenced in a study of T cells in Graves' hyperthyroidism and ophthalmopathy. What was amplified from RNA transcripts were TCR beta CDR3 regions. HTBI primers were employed in a first-round RT-PCR of the TCR CDR3. Each CDR3 protein gets one entry after TCRdb re-called the multiplex PCR reads with MiXCR. In the table there are about 690,000 distinct CDR3 sequences, 17% of which are singletons. The sample comprised blood. Receptors were obtained from a middle-aged man with Graves' hyperthyroidism.

This clonotype has ten or more counts. This rearrangement joins TRBV24-1 to TRBJ1-1; D is unclear. The ends were cut back, 6 bases at V and 3 bases at J, with 4 bases in the middle. The CDR3 contains 11 residues. Germline assignment: CDR1 KGHDR and CDR2 SFDVKD. CDR3 nucleotide sequence: TGTGCCACCAGTCGGTACACTGAAGCTTTCTTT. Translation gives CATSRYTEAFF.

The V gene is TRBV19, the J gene TRBJ2-7; 7 nucleotides match TRBD2. The CDR3 spans 14 residues. V trimming: 3 bases; J trimming: 1 base; junction bases outside the gene matches: 3. Germline V gene lookup returns CDR1 LNHDA and CDR2 SQIVND (reference sequence). This chain's CDR3 is CASSIQGGSYEQYF. The CDR3 DNA follows: TGTGCCAGTAGTATCCAGGGAGGGTCCTACGAGCAGTACTTC.

J is TRBJ2-7 and V is TRBV12-3 or TRBV12-4; D may be TRBD1 (6 bases). CDR3 length: 16 amino acids. Trimming cost V 2 bases and J 2 bases, with 16 bases left between them. The CDR3 coding sequence is TGTGCCAGCAGTTTAAATATGCAGGGGATCCCCTACGAGCAGTACTTC. This codes for CASSLNMQGIPYEQYF.

V is TRBV6-5 and J is TRBJ2-7; the D gene is possibly TRBD1 (6 bases). V gave up 2 bases and J gave up 2 bases, with 10 bases separating them. CDR1 and CDR2 (germline): MNHEY, SVGAGI. The CDR3 contains 14 residues. As DNA, the CDR3 is TGTGCCAGCAGTTACGAGCCAGGGGCCTACGAGCAGTACTTC. As protein: CASSYEPGAYEQYF.

In this sample, this clonotype turned up many times. V gene TRBV28 combines with J gene TRBJ2-1; 7 bases agree with TRBD2. Trimming at V came to 3 bases and at J to 1 base, leaving 12 bases not matched to a gene. The CDR3 is 18 amino acids. Germline assignment: CDR1 MDHEN and CDR2 SYDVKM. Here the CDR3 reads CASSLGGLVDRSYNEQFF. The CDR3 DNA sequence: TGTGCCAGCAGTTTGGGGGGGTTGGTGGATCGGTCCTACAATGAGCAGTTCTTC.

This clonotype was recorded at least ten times. The chain has TRBV7-2 and TRBJ2-7; the D is unclear. The V end lost 7 bases, the J end lost 2 bases, and 15 bases lay between the germline ends. Germline CDR1 and CDR2: SGHTA and FQGNSA. The CDR3 length is 14 residues. The CDR3 nucleotides read TGTGCCAGCAAGCGACATGTGACACCCTACGAGCAGTACTTC. Translation: CASKRHVTPYEQYF.

In this sample, this clonotype turned up many times. The chain recombines TRBV20-1 with TRBJ2-5; 12 nucleotides agree with TRBD1. V trimming: 4 bases; J trimming: 2 bases; junction bases outside the gene matches: 14. This CDR3 is 18 amino acids long. Germline V gene lookup returns CDR1 DFQATT and CDR2 SNEGSKA (reference sequence). In DNA form, the CDR3 reads TGCAGTGCTAACCGGGACAGGGGGCTTTTGCCGCCACAAGAGACCCAGTACTTC. Protein: CSANRDRGLLPPQETQYF.

This clonotype was recorded at least ten times. CDR3 nucleotide sequence: TGTGCCAGCAGCTCGAGGGGGAACACTGAAGCTTTCTTT. Translation: CASSSRGNTEAFF. The chain uses TRBV3-1 and TRBJ1-1; maybe TRBD1 (5 bases). The CDR3 length is 13 residues. The germline V gene encodes CDR1 LGHDT and CDR2 YNNKEL (reference sequence). With 5 bases removed from V and 1 base from J, the gap between germline ends came to 8 bases.

This clonotype was seen ten or more times. The chain combines TRBV2 with TRBJ2-3, with a tentative D call TRBD1 (6 bases). The CDR3 length is 14 residues. CDR1 SNHLY and CDR2 FYNNEI come from the germline V gene. Trimming cost V 6 bases and J 1 base, with 11 bases left between them. CDR3 DNA: TGTGCCAGCAGGGGACAAGGAGGCACAGATACGCAGTATTTT. Translated, it gives CASRGQGGTDTQYF.

The chain links TRBV28 to TRBJ1-1, with a weak D call TRBD1 (5 bases). There are 14 residues in the CDR3. V was clipped by 4 bases and J by 5 bases, with 14 bases between them. Germline V lookup: CDR1 MDHEN, CDR2 SYDVKM. The CDR3 spells CASSWAGPGTEAFF. The CDR3 bases are TGTGCCAGCAGTTGGGCAGGGCCGGGTACTGAAGCTTTCTTT.

This clonotype has at least ten counts. The genes are TRBV7-2 and TRBJ1-1; a possible D gene is TRBD1 (5 bases). With 1 base removed from V and 8 bases from J, the gap between germline ends came to 11 bases. The CDR3 consists of 13 residues. Germline CDR1 is SGHTA and CDR2 is FQGNSA. The CDR3 DNA reads as TGTGCCAGCAGCTTAGTGGGGGGATCAGAAGCTTTCTTT. Translated: CASSLVGGSEAFF.

This clonotype was seen ten or more times. This chain links TRBV28 with TRBJ1-2, with 7 bases that match TRBD1. J lost 4 bases, V lost 5 bases, and 10 bases had no gene match. Per the germline V gene, CDR1 is MDHEN and CDR2 is SYDVKM. The CDR3 sequence is 15 residues long. The CDR3 DNA sequence: TGTGCCAGCAGTGCCGGGACAGCCCAACTCTATGGCTACACCTTC. Encoded protein: CASSAGTAQLYGYTF.

The J gene is TRBJ1-1, the V gene TRBV7-2; a weak D match, TRBD1 (6 bases). Germline values: CDR1 SGHTA, CDR2 FQGNSA. V was cut by 5 bases and J by 9 bases, with 13 bases left in between. The CDR3 loop spans 12 amino acids. CDR3 protein: CASSRSGAQAFF. In DNA form, the CDR3 reads TGTGCCAGCAGCCGATCGGGGGCCCAAGCTTTCTTT. Full variable domain (rest looked up from reference TRBV7-2 and TRBJ1-1): GAGVSQSPSNKVTEKGKDVELRCDPISGHTALYWYRQSLGQGLEFLIYFQGNSAPDKSGLPSDRFSAERTGGSVSTLTIQRTQQEDSAVYLCASSRSGAQAFFGQGTRLTVV.

The chain is built from TRBV28 and TRBJ2-2, with D perhaps matching TRBD2 (7 bases). V was trimmed by 7 bases and J by 1 base, leaving 13 bases between them. CDR1 and CDR2 (germline): MDHEN, SYDVKM. The CDR3 is made up of 15 amino acids. The CDR3 protein is CASNGGGRNTGELFF. CDR3 bases: TGTGCCAGCAACGGCGGGGGCAGGAACACCGGGGAGCTGTTTTTT.

The table lists this clonotype with many counts. CDR3 in DNA: TGTGCCAGCAGGGCCGGGACCATCCCAGATACGCAGTATTTT. This encodes CASRAGTIPDTQYF. V usage is TRBV2 and J usage is TRBJ2-3; D tentatively fits TRBD1 or TRBD2 (5 bases each). The V end lost 6 bases, the J end lost 4 bases, and 14 bases lay between the germline ends. CDR1 and CDR2 from the germline V gene are SNHLY and FYNNEI. The length of the CDR3 is 14 residues.

This chain connects TRBV20-1 to TRBJ2-5; the D gene is possibly TRBD1 (5 bases). The germline V and J ends were trimmed by 3 bases and 4 bases, with 18 bases remaining between them. This CDR3 comprises 15 residues. CDR1 is DFQATT and CDR2 is SNEGSKA in the germline V gene (reference sequence). The CDR3 spells CSASVAIGQRETQYF. The DNA for the CDR3 is TGCAGTGCTAGTGTGGCTATTGGACAACGAGAGACCCAGTACTTC.

The chain uses TRBV7-9 and TRBJ1-3; D remains ambiguous. V lost 3 bases to trimming and J lost 3 bases, with 6 bases between them. Germline V gene sequence: CDR1 SEHNR, CDR2 FQNEAQ (reference sequence). This CDR3 has 13 residues. In nucleotides, the CDR3 is TGTGCCAGCAGCTTCGGGTATGGAAACACCATATATTTT. It specifies CASSFGYGNTIYF.

This clonotype showed up many times. The chain carries TRBV6-1 and TRBJ1-1, with 7 bases aligning to TRBD1. Germline V gene lookup returns CDR1 MNHNS and CDR2 SASEGT. J lost 8 bases, V lost 5 bases, and 8 bases had no gene match. The length of the CDR3 is 13 residues. The CDR3 bases are TGTGCCAGCAGTTACGTAGTACAGGGGGAAGCTTTCTTT. Amino acids: CASSYVVQGEAFF.